A single sample is the source of the 15 T cell receptor beta chains below, sequenced in a study of blood T cell repertoires in COVID-19. Clones were sequenced by immunoSEQ multiplex PCR, and TCRdb holds only the in-frame ones, with some missing. This sample has some 120,000 clones, with less than 90% found just once. Sample: peripheral blood. These receptors originate from a man aged 25 to 40 with acute or convalescent COVID-19.

The CDR3 nucleotides read TGTGCCAGTAGTATAACGATGCGGGTTCCGGGCTACAATGAGCAGTTCTTC. This gives the protein CASSITMRVPGYNEQFF. The gene calls are TRBV19 and TRBJ2-1; D possibly corresponds to TRBD2 (5 bases). The V gene lost 2 bases and the J gene lost 3 bases, with 17 bases spanning the gap. Germline-derived CDR1 and CDR2 are LNHDA and SQIVND (reference sequence). The CDR3 sequence is 17 residues long.

This sequence joins TRBV5-4 and TRBJ2-5; D might be TRBD2 (5 bases). The germline CDR1 and CDR2 sequences are SGHNT and YYREEE (reference sequence). Trimming removed 3 bases from V and 1 base from J, with 13 bases in between. This CDR3 is built from 15 residues. The CDR3 here is CASSSGESLQETQYF. The CDR3 DNA sequence: TGTGCCAGCAGCTCCGGGGAATCCCTCCAAGAGACCCAGTACTTC. The variable domain in full, with the rest retrieved from reference TRBV5-4 and TRBJ2-5, is ETGVTQSPTHLIKTRGQQVTLRCSSQSGHNTVSWYQQALGQGPQFIFQYYREEENGRGNFPPRFSGLQFPNYSSELNVNALELDDSALYLCASSSGESLQETQYFGPGTRLLVL.

V is TRBV3-1 (or the pseudogene TRBV3-2) and J is TRBJ1-2; 9 nucleotides agree with TRBD1. Germline loops: CDR1 LGHDT, CDR2 YNNKEL (reference sequence). The CDR3 has 16 amino acids. Trimming removed 6 bases from V and 4 bases from J; junction bases left unmatched: 12. The CDR3 reads CASSQSLTGGGYGYTF. CDR3 sequence (DNA): TGTGCCAGCAGTCAATCCCTTACAGGGGGCGGCTATGGCTACACCTTC.

The V gene is TRBV6-5, the J gene TRBJ1-6; TRBD1 agrees at 7 bases. The J segment lost 10 bases and the V segment lost 6 bases, leaving 9 bases of the junction unmatched. The CDR3 contains 14 residues. CDR1 is MNHEY, CDR2 SVGAGI, per germline. The CDR3 loop reads CASSPDRRGSPLHF. The CDR3 DNA sequence: TGTGCCAGCAGCCCGGACAGGAGGGGGTCACCCCTCCACTTT.

The V and J genes are TRBV7-2 and TRBJ2-2; tentative D call: TRBD2 (5 bases). The germline V gene encodes CDR1 SGHTA and CDR2 FQGNSA. V gave up 1 base and J gave up 7 bases, with 13 bases separating them. This CDR3 has 15 amino acids. CDR3 sequence: CASSLEGAGGGELFF. CDR3 nucleotide sequence: TGTGCCAGCAGCTTAGAAGGCGCGGGCGGCGGGGAGCTGTTTTTT.

This clone was seen a single time. J is TRBJ2-7 and V is TRBV27; 7 bases are shared with TRBD1. The CDR3 spans 14 residues. Germline values: CDR1 MNHEY, CDR2 SMNVEV (reference sequence). V was clipped by 4 bases and J by 3 bases; unmatched bases: 6. For the CDR3, the DNA is TGTGCCAGCAGTTCGGACAGGTGGGACTACGAGCAGTACGTC. Encoded protein: CASSSDRWDYEQYV.

This clone has just one count. The rearrangement uses TRBV7-2 and TRBJ2-3; TRBD1 aligns across 7 bases. V shed 4 bases, J shed 2 bases, and the junction held 6 bases outside the gene matches. CDR1 and CDR2 (germline): SGHTA, FQGNSA. The CDR3 length is 15 residues. DNA of the CDR3: TGTGCCAGCAGCTCCGACAGGGTTCTCACAGATACGCAGTATTTT. Amino acid sequence: CASSSDRVLTDTQYF.

The J gene is TRBJ1-4, the V gene TRBV29-1, with D unclear. V was cut by 7 bases and J by 7 bases, with 16 bases left in between. Germline V gene lookup returns CDR1 SQVTM and CDR2 ANQGSEA. There are 13 residues in the CDR3. CDR3 in DNA: TGCAGCGGAGGCGGCGGGAGTAGTGAAAAACTGTTTTTT. Residues: CSGGGGSSEKLFF.

The rearrangement joins TRBV3-1 (or the pseudogene TRBV3-2) to TRBJ2-3; weak D call: TRBD2 (6 bases). The CDR3 is 15 amino acids. V was shortened by 0 bases and J by 2 bases, with 9 bases between the two germline ends. Germline values: CDR1 LGHDT, CDR2 YNNKEL (reference sequence). CDR3 sequence (DNA): TGTGCCAGCAGCCAAGATCCTAGCGCCACAGATACGCAGTATTTT. This sequence encodes CASSQDPSATDTQYF.

The V and J genes are TRBV5-6 and TRBJ1-4; D is possibly TRBD1 (6 bases). V shed 3 bases and J shed 4 bases, with 10 bases lying between them. Germline loops: CDR1 SGHDT, CDR2 YYEEEE. CDR3 length: 14 amino acids. The CDR3 here is CASSSQGINEKLFF. The DNA for the CDR3 is TGTGCCAGCAGCTCGCAGGGGATTAATGAAAAACTGTTTTTT.

This clone was found a few times. The rearrangement uses TRBV29-1 and TRBJ2-3; 8 bases fit TRBD2. Looked up from germline, CDR1 is SQVTM and CDR2 is ANQGSEA. The CDR3 is made up of 17 amino acids. V was clipped by 1 base and J by 0 bases; unmatched bases: 9. This CDR3 reads CSVEGGLAGSSTDTQYF. In DNA form, the CDR3 reads TGCAGCGTTGAAGGCGGGCTAGCGGGCTCTAGCACAGATACGCAGTATTTT.

The V and J genes are TRBV6-2 or TRBV6-3 and TRBJ1-2, with no clear D. In germline, CDR1 is MNHEY, CDR2 SVGEGT. V dropped 2 bases and J dropped 4 bases, with 8 bases sitting between them. The CDR3 runs to 13 residues. The chain's CDR3 is CASSYGHSYGYTF. In DNA form, the CDR3 reads TGTGCCAGCAGTTACGGTCACTCCTATGGCTACACCTTC.

The genes are TRBV7-3 and TRBJ1-6; weak D call: TRBD1 (6 bases). This CDR3 contains 15 residues. V was clipped by 5 bases and J by 7 bases, with 15 bases between them. Germline CDR1 reads SGHTA; CDR2 reads FQGTGA. CDR3 sequence reads: CASSKDAGDNSPLHF. CDR3 nucleotides: TGTGCCAGCAGCAAGGACGCAGGGGACAATTCACCCCTCCACTTT.

The V call is TRBV12-5, the J call TRBJ2-1; tentatively, D is TRBD1 (5 bases). V was shortened by 2 bases and J by 4 bases, with 6 bases between the two germline ends. Germline V CDR1 and CDR2: LGHNT, FRNRAP. CDR3 length: 13 amino acids. CDR3 region: CASGLQGYNEQFF. The CDR3 nucleotides read TGTGCTAGTGGTTTGCAGGGTTACAATGAGCAGTTCTTC.

The chain links TRBV6-6 to TRBJ2-7; TRBD2 agrees at 14 bases. Germline CDR1 and CDR2: MNHNY and SVGAGI (reference sequence). J gave up 2 bases and V 2 bases, and 2 bases lay outside the gene matches. The CDR3 totals 16 residues. CDR3 bases: TGTGCCAGCAGTTACCTGGGACTAGCGGGAGCCTACGAGCAGTACGTC. Translating gives CASSYLGLAGAYEQYV.